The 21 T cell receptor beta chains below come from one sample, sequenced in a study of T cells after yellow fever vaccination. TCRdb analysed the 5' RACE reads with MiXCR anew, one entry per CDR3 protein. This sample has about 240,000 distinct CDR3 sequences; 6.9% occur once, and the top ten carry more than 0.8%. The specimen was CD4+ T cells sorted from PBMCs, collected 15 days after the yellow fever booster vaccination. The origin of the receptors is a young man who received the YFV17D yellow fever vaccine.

The CDR3 here is CAWAARGYGYTF. CDR3 bases: TGTGCCTGGGCGGCTCGGGGGTATGGCTACACCTTC. The chain couples TRBV30 to TRBJ1-2; D may be TRBD1 (5 bases). The germline gives CDR1 GTSNPN, CDR2 SVGIG (reference sequence). V was cut by 5 bases and J by 5 bases, with 12 bases left in between. The CDR3 runs 12 residues. Using reference TRBV30 and TRBJ1-2 for the parts outside the CDR3, the full variable domain is SQTIHQWPATLVQPVGSPLSLECTVEGTSNPNLYWYRQAAGRGLQLLFYSVGIGQISSEVPQNLSASRPQDRQFILSSKKLLLSDSGFYLCAWAARGYGYTFGSGTRLTVV.

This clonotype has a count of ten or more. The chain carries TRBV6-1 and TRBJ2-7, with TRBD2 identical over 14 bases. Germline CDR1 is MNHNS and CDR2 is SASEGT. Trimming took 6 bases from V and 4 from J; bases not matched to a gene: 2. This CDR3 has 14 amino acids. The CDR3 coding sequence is TGTGCCAGCAGGCGGACTAGCGGGAGGTACGAGCAGTACTTC. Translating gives CASRRTSGRYEQYF.

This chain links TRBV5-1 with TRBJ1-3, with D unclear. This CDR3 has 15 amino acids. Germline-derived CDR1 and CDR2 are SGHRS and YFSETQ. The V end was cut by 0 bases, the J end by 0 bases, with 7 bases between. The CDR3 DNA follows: TGCGCCAGCAGCTTGGGAGATGCCTCTGGAAACACCATATATTTT. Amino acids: CASSLGDASGNTIYF. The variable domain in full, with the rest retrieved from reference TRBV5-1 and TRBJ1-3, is KAGVTQTPRYLIKTRGQQVTLSCSPISGHRSVSWYQQTPGQGLQFLFEYFSETQRNKGNFPGRFSGRQFSNSRSEMNVSTLELGDSALYLCASSLGDASGNTIYFGEGSWLTVV.

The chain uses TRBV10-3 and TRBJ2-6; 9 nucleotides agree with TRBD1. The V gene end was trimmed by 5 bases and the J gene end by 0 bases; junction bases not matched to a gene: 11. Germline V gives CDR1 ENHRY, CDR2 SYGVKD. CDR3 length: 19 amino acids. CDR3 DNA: TGTGCCATCAGTTTTATTGGCGGGACAGGGACCTCTGGGGCCAACGTCCTGACTTTC. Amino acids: CAISFIGGTGTSGANVLTF.

CDR3 residues: CASSVHTGDLTEAFF. CDR3 coding DNA: TGCGCCAGCAGTGTCCATACAGGGGATCTCACTGAAGCTTTCTTT. The chain is built from TRBV10-1 and TRBJ1-1; TRBD1 agrees at 7 bases. Germline lookup yields CDR1 WNHNN and CDR2 SYGVQD (reference sequence). V dropped 4 bases and J dropped 4; count of bases not matched to a gene: 9. The CDR3 totals 15 residues.

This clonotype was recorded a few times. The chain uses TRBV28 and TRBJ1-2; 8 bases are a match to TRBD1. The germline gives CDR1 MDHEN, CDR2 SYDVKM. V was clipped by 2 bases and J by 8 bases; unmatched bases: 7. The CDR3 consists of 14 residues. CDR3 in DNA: TGTGCCAGCAGTTTACAGGGGGCTAGGGGGGGCTACACCTTC. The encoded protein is CASSLQGARGGYTF.

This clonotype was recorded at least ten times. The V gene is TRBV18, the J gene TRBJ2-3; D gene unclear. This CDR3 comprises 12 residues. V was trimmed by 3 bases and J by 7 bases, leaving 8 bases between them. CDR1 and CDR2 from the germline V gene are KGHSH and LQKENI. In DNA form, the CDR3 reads TGTGCCAGCTCACCTCCCATGAATACGCAGTATTTT. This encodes CASSPPMNTQYF.

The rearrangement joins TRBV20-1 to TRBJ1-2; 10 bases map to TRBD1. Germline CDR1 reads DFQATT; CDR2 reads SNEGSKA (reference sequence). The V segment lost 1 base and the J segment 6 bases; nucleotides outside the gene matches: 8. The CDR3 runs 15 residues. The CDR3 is CSARATPGTGDGYTF. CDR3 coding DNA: TGCAGTGCTAGAGCAACTCCCGGGACAGGGGATGGCTACACCTTC.

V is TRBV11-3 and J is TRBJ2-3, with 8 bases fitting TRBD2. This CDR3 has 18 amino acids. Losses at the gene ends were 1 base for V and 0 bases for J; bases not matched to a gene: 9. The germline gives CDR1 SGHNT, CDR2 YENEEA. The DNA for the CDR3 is TGTGCCAGCAGCTTAGGGGTAGCGGGAACAGCTAGCACAGATACGCAGTATTTT. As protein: CASSLGVAGTASTDTQYF.

DNA for the CDR3: TGCGCCAGCGGCGGAGTAGCGGGAGGAGAGACCCAGTACTTC. Amino acid sequence: CASGGVAGGETQYF. The genes are TRBV5-1 and TRBJ2-5; 10 bases line up with TRBD2. Germline CDR1 is SGHRS and CDR2 is YFSETQ. The CDR3 runs to 14 residues. The trim removed 7 bases at V and 4 bases at J, leaving 7 bases unmatched.

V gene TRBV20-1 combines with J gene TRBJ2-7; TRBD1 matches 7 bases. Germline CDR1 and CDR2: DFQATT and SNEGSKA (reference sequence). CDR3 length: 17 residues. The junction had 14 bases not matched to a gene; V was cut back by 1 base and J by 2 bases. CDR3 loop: CSARGQPPGQPTYEQYF. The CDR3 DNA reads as TGCAGTGCTAGAGGACAACCCCCGGGACAGCCTACCTACGAGCAGTACTTC.

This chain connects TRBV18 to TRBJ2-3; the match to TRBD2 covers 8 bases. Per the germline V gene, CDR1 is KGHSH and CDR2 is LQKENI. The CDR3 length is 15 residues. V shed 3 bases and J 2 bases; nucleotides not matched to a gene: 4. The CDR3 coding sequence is TGTGCCAGCTCACCCAATAGCGGGACCACAGATACGCAGTATTTT. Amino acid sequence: CASSPNSGTTDTQYF.

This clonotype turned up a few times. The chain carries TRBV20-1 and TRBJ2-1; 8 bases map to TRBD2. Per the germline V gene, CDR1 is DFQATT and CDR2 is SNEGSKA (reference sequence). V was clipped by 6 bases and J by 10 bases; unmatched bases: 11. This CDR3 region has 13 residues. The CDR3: CSARMAGGLEQFF. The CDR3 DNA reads TGCAGTGCCCGCATGGCGGGAGGTTTGGAGCAGTTCTTC.

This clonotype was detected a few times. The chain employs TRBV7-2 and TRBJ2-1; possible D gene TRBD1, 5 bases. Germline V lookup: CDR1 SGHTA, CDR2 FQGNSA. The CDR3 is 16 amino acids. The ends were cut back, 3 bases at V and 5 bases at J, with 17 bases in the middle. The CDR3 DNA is TGTGCCAGCAGCTTCCCCCGGCCTCAGGGAAACAATGAGCAGTTCTTC. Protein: CASSFPRPQGNNEQFF. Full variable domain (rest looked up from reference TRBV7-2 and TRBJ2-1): GAGVSQSPSNKVTEKGKDVELRCDPISGHTALYWYRQSLGQGLEFLIYFQGNSAPDKSGLPSDRFSAERTGGSVSTLTIQRTQQEDSAVYLCASSFPRPQGNNEQFFGPGTRLTVL.

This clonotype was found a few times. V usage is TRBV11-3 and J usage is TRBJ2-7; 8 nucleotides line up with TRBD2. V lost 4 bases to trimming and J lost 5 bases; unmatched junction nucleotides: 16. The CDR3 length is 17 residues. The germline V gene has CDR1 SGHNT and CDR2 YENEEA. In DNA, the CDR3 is TGTGCCAGCAGCTATAAAGACGGGGGGACTAGACCCCACGAGCAGTACTTC. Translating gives CASSYKDGGTRPHEQYF.

The CDR3, as DNA: TGTGCCAGCCGGGCTCTGCCTTTATCCGAGCAGTACTTC. Protein: CASRALPLSEQYF. The V and J genes are TRBV7-2 and TRBJ2-7; D unresolved. CDR3 length equals 13 residues. V was pared by 8 bases and J by 6 bases, with 17 bases between. Germline assignment: CDR1 SGHTA and CDR2 FQGNSA.

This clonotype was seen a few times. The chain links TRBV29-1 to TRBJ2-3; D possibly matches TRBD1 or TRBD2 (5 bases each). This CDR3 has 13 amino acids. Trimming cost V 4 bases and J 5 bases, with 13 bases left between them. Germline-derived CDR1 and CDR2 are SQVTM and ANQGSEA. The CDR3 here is CSVAGRPGDTQYF. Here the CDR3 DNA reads TGCAGCGTTGCGGGGCGGCCAGGAGATACGCAGTATTTT.

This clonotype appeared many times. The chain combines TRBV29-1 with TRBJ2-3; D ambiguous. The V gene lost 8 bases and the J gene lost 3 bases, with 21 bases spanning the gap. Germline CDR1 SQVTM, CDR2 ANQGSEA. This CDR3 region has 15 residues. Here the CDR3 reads CSTAETSPVTDTQYF. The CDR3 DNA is TGCAGCACCGCCGAGACCTCTCCGGTGACAGATACGCAGTATTTT.

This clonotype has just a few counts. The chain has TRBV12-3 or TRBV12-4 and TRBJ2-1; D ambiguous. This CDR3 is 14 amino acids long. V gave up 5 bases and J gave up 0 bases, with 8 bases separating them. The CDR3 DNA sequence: TGTGCCAGCAGTATAGGTAACTCCTACAATGAGCAGTTCTTC. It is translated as CASSIGNSYNEQFF.

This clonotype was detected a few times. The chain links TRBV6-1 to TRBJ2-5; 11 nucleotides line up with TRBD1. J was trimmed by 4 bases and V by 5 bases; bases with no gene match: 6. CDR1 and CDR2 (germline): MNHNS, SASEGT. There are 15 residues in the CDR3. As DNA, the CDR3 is TGTGCCAGCAGTAGGACAGGGGGCCGCGGAGAGACCCAGTACTTC. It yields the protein CASSRTGGRGETQYF.

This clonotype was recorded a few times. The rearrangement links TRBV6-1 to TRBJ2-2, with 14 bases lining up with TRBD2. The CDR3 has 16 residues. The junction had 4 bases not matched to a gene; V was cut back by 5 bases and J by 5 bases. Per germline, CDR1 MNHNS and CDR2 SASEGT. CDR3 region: CASSRRTSGRTGELFF. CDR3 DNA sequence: TGTGCCAGCAGTAGGAGGACTAGCGGGAGGACCGGGGAGCTGTTTTTT.